Each of the 15 T cell receptor beta chains below was sequenced from the same sample in a study of memory CD8 T cells in hepatitis C reinfection. Time point specified: late/post reinfection, 12 to 24 weeks after detection. No in vitro expansion preceded TCR sequencing of the sorted cells. Here immunoSEQ multiplex PCR was the method, and the copy in TCRdb shows in-frame clones only, minus some. The sample gives about 43,000 clones, 89% of which show up once; around 0.78% is in the top ten. Input material: naive CD8+ T cells sorted from blood. These receptors originate from a young man with hepatitis C virus infection.

The rearrangement uses TRBV27 and TRBJ2-1; 10 bases line up with TRBD2. Germline trimming cut 2 bases from V and 8 bases from J; bases unmatched to any gene: 6. Germline assignment: CDR1 MNHEY and CDR2 SMNVEV (reference sequence). The CDR3 runs to 15 residues. The CDR3 sequence is CASSLLLAGKDEQFF. The CDR3 coding sequence is TGTGCCAGCAGTTTACTACTAGCGGGAAAGGATGAGCAGTTCTTC.

This sequence joins TRBV29-1 and TRBJ2-1, with D maybe TRBD1 (6 bases). CDR1 SQVTM and CDR2 ANQGSEA come from the germline V gene. The CDR3 has 13 amino acids. Trimming cost V 4 bases and J 2 bases, with 9 bases left between them. CDR3 sequence (DNA): TGCAGCGTTGTGACAGGAACCTACAATGAGCAGTTCTTC. It translates to CSVVTGTYNEQFF.

DNA of the CDR3: TGTGCCAGCAGCCACGGGACAGACAATGAGCAGTTCTTC. It specifies CASSHGTDNEQFF. The rearrangement links TRBV27 to TRBJ2-1; 7 positions agree with TRBD1. The germline CDR1 and CDR2 sequences are MNHEY and SMNVEV (reference sequence). The CDR3 runs to 13 residues. Trimming took 6 bases from V and 5 from J; bases not matched to a gene: 4.

The chain has TRBV11-2 and TRBJ1-2, with TRBD1 identical over 8 bases. The germline CDR1 and CDR2 sequences are SGHAT and FQNNGV. The V and J ends lost 0 bases and 4 bases, in that order; junction bases with no gene match: 7. This CDR3 region has 16 residues. The CDR3 reads CASSLEAGQVFYGYTF. Here the CDR3 DNA reads TGTGCCAGCAGCTTAGAGGCGGGACAGGTTTTCTATGGCTACACCTTC. The full variable domain, in which reference TRBV11-2 and TRBJ1-2 provide the parts outside the CDR3, is EAGVAQSPRYKIIEKRQSVAFWCNPISGHATLYWYQQILGQGPKLLIQFQNNGVVDDSQLPKDRFSAERLKGVDSTLKIQPAKLEDSAVYLCASSLEAGQVFYGYTFGSGTRLTVV.

The CDR3 is CASSPGLALGYTF. CDR3 coding DNA: TGTGCCAGCAGCCCGGGATTAGCCCTTGGCTACACCTTC. The genes are TRBV6-1 and TRBJ1-2; D gene ambiguous. Germline V CDR1 and CDR2: MNHNS, SASEGT. The V gene lost 6 bases and the J gene lost 7 bases, with 15 bases spanning the gap. This CDR3 has 13 residues.

The chain couples TRBV6-1 to TRBJ2-1; 9 nucleotides agree with TRBD2. The V gene's germline CDR1 is MNHNS and CDR2 SASEGT. This CDR3 is 15 amino acids long. The V and J ends lost 1 base and 3 bases, in that order; junction bases with no gene match: 1. Written as DNA, the CDR3 is TGTGCCAGCAGTGAAGAACTAGCGGGCTACAATGAGCAGTTCTTC. Translating gives CASSEELAGYNEQFF.

The chain couples TRBV5-6 to TRBJ2-3; 7 bases map to TRBD2. The V segment lost 1 base and the J segment 5 bases; nucleotides outside the gene matches: 7. The CDR3 is 15 amino acids. Per germline, CDR1 SGHDT and CDR2 YYEEEE. The CDR3 sequence: CASSLMREKVDTQYF. The CDR3 DNA follows: TGTGCCAGCAGCTTGATGCGGGAGAAGGTAGATACGCAGTATTTT.

The genes are TRBV4-1 and TRBJ2-3; 8 nucleotides match TRBD1. CDR3 length equals 14 residues. V lost 4 bases and J lost 1; bases outside the gene matches: 1. CDR1 and CDR2 (germline): MGHRA, YSYEKL. CDR3 bases: TGCGCCAGCAGCCTGGACAGGGGCACAGATACGCAGTATTTT. It encodes CASSLDRGTDTQYF.

In DNA form, the CDR3 reads TGTGCCAGCAGGCCTTACAGGGTGAAAGAGACCCAGTACTTC. This translates into CASRPYRVKETQYF. The chain joins TRBV6-6 to TRBJ2-5; possible D gene TRBD1, 6 bases. The CDR3 length is 14 residues. V lost 6 bases, J lost 3 bases, and 14 bases lay in between. Germline V gives CDR1 MNHNY, CDR2 SVGAGI (reference sequence).

The rearrangement uses TRBV19 and TRBJ1-1; D gene ambiguous. This CDR3 has 11 residues. Germline-derived CDR1 and CDR2 are LNHDA and SQIVND (reference sequence). V lost 7 bases, J lost 6 bases, and 9 bases lay in between. The CDR3 bases are TGTGCCAGTATAGTCGGGGCTGAAGCTTTCTTT. It codes for CASIVGAEAFF.

This chain links TRBV29-1 with TRBJ2-7; no clear D. CDR1 and CDR2 from the germline V gene are SQVTM and ANQGSEA. Trimming cost V 6 bases and J 7 bases, with 16 bases left between them. The CDR3 length is 12 residues. CDR3 sequence: CSVESAFGEQYF. Written as DNA, the CDR3 is TGCAGCGTCGAAAGCGCCTTCGGGGAGCAGTACTTC.

The rearrangement links TRBV4-1 to TRBJ2-2; D is undetermined. The CDR3 has 14 residues. CDR1 MGHRA and CDR2 YSYEKL come from the germline V gene. Deletions cut 4 bases from V and 3 bases from J, with 9 bases between. The CDR3 region has the DNA TGCGCCAGCAGCCCCGCGGCTTACACCGGGGAGCTGTTTTTT. It encodes CASSPAAYTGELFF.

The chain joins TRBV5-1 to TRBJ2-7; 8 bases match TRBD2. The CDR3 is 16 residues long. Germline V gene sequence: CDR1 SGHRS, CDR2 YFSETQ. The V segment lost 1 base and the J segment 2 bases; nucleotides outside the gene matches: 8. Here the CDR3 reads CASSLSAGTRAYEQYF. CDR3 in DNA: TGCGCCAGCAGCTTGTCTGCCGGGACTAGGGCCTACGAGCAGTACTTC.

The chain uses TRBV2 and TRBJ2-1, with 8 bases identical to TRBD1. Trimming cost V 5 bases and J 10 bases; bases outside gene matches: 13. This CDR3 region has 15 residues. Germline V gene data show CDR1 as SNHLY and CDR2 as FYNNEI. Here the CDR3 reads CASSYPGQALGEQFF. The CDR3, as DNA: TGTGCCAGCAGTTACCCGGGACAGGCCCTTGGAGAGCAGTTCTTC.

This clone was seen just once. The chain uses TRBV6-5 and TRBJ2-7, with 8 positions matching TRBD2. Trimming took 5 bases from V and 3 from J; bases not matched to a gene: 9. Germline loops: CDR1 MNHEY, CDR2 SVGAGI. This CDR3 region has 15 residues. DNA of the CDR3: TGTGCCAGCAGTATCCCGGGAGGGAACCGCTACGAGCAGTACGTC. Residues: CASSIPGGNRYEQYV.